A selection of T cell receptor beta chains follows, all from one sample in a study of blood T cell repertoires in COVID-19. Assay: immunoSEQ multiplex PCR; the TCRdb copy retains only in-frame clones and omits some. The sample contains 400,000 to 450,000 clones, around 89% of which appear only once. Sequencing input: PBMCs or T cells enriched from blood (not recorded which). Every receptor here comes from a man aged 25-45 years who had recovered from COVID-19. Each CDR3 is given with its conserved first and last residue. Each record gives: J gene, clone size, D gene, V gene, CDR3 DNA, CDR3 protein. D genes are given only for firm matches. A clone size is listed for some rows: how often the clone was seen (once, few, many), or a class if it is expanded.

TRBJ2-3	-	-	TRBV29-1	TGCAGCGTTGTCCTTGTGGGACTGTTACAGTATTTT	CSVVLVGLLQYF
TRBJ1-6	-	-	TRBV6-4	TGTGCCAGCAGTCAACAGCAGGGTAATTCACCCCTCCACTTT	CASSQQQGNSPLHF
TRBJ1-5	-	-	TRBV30	TGTGCCTGGAGTCCCGACGGAGATCAGCCCCAGCATTTT	CAWSPDGDQPQHF
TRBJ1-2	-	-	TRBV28	TGTGCCAGCAGTTTGGTCCCTACTAACTATGGCTACACCTTC	CASSLVPTNYGYTF
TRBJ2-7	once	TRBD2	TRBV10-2	TGCGCCAGCAGTGAATCCGTAGCGGGAGGGCCGGACGAGCAGTACTTC	CASSESVAGGPDEQYF
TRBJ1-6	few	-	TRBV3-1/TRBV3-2	TGTGCCAGCAGCCAAGACCAGGGCCGCTCACCCCTCCACTTT	CASSQDQGRSPLHF
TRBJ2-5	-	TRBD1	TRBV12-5	TGTGCTAGTGGTTTGGTTGGGACAGCGGATACGTACTTC	CASGLVGTADTYF
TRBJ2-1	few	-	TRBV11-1	TGTGCCAGCAGCCGCCGGAGGATCGATGAGCAGTTCTTC	CASSRRRIDEQFF
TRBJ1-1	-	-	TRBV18	TGTGCCAGCTCACCATGGGGGCCGACCACTGAAGCTTTCTTT	CASSPWGPTTEAFF
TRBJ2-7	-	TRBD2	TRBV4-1	TGCGCCAGCAGCCTCCGGACTAGCGGGCCCGCCGAGATCTACGAGCAGTACTTC	CASSLRTSGPAEIYEQYF
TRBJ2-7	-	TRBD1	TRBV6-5	TGTGCCAGCAGCTACGCCTACGGACAGGGAACCTACGAGCAGTACTTC	CASSYAYGQGTYEQYF
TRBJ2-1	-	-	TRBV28	TGTGCCAGCAGTTTATCGTGGGGGCAGGGATACGATGAGCAGTTCTTC	CASSLSWGQGYDEQFF
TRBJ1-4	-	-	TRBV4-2	TGTGCCAGCAGCCAGGGGGGGACAACTAATGAAAAACTGTTTTTT	CASSQGGTTNEKLFF
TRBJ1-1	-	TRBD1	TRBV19	TGTGCCAGTAGTACCTCGGGACAGGGCATGAACACTGAAGCTTTCTTT	CASSTSGQGMNTEAFF
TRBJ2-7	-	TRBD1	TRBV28	TGTGCCAGCAGTCACGATAGACAGGGTCCGTCTTCCTACGAGCAGTACTTC	CASSHDRQGPSSYEQYF
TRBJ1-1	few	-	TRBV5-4	TGTGCCAGCAGCTCCCCGGACATTGGGGTTGAAGCTTTCTTT	CASSSPDIGVEAFF